This T cell receptor beta chain originates from a study of vaccination effects on CD4 cells after COVID-19. From germline, CDR1 is MNHEY and CDR2 SVGAGI. V was clipped by 0 bases and J by 0 bases, with 6 bases between them. CDR3 size: 15 residues. Antigen-specific CD4+ T cell clonotypes were called by their expansion after viral peptide-pool culture in ViraFEST. Following 10 days of culture, CD4+ T cells were isolated. The person had PCR-confirmed SARS-CoV-2 infection between March and December 2020. Researchers reported culturing 2 million to 2.5 million PBMC in each well, adding 8 to 10 IU/ml IL-2 and approximately 10 ug/ml peptides. Serving as the negative control culture was a pool of HIV-1 Nef peptides. Produced via immunoSEQ multiplex PCR; TCRdb's table is partial and in-frame only. The table includes roughly 70,000 clones, 65% to 85% detected once. Notes on this clone: Its antigen remains unknown.

V gene TRBV6-5 combines with J gene TRBJ1-3; D gene ambiguous. The sequenced sample was CD4+ T cells from PBMCs cultured with HIV peptides, obtained before COVID-19 vaccination. Subset: HIV-1 Nef peptide pool negative control/reference culture. This sequence was found in a human donor who had a prior SARS-CoV-2 infection. The DNA of the CDR3 is TGTGCCAGCAGTTACTCATGGAGCTCTGGAAACACCATATATTTT. Amino acid sequence: CASSYSWSSGNTIYF.